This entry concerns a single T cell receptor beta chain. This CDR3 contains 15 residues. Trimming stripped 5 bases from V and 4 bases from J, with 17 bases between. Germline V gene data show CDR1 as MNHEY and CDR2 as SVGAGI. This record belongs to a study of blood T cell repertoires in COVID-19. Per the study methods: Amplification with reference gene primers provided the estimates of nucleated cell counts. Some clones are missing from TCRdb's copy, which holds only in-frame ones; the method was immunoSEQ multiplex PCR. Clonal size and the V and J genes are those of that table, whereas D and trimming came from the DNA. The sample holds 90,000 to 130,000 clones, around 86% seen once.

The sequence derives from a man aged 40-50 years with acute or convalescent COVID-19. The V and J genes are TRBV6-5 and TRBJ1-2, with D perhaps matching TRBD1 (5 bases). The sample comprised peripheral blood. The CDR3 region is CASSRGRGEGYGYTF. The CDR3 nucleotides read TGTGCCAGCAGTAGAGGTCGGGGGGAGGGCTATGGCTACACCTTC.